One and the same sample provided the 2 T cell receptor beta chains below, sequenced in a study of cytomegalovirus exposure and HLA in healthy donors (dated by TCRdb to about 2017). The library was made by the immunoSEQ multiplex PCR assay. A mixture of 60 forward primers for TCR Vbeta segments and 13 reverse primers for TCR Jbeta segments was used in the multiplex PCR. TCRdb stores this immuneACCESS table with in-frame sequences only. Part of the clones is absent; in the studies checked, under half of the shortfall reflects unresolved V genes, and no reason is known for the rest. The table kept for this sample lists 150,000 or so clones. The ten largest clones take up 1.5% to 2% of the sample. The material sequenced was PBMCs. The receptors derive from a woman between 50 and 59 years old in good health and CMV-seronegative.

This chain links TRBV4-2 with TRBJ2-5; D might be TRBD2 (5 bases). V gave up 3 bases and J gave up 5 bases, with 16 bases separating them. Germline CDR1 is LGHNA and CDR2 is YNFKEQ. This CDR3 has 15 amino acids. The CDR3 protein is CASSHGTRRKETQYF. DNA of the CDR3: TGTGCCAGCAGCCATGGTACTAGAAGGAAGGAGACCCAGTACTTC.

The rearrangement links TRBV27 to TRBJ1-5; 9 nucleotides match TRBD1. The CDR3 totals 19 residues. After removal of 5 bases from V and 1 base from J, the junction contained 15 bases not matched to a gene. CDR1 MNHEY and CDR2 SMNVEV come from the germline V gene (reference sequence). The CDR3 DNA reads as TGTGCCAGCAGTCTCATCGGGACAGGGAGTTCATACAGCAATCAGCCCCAGCATTTT. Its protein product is CASSLIGTGSSYSNQPQHF.